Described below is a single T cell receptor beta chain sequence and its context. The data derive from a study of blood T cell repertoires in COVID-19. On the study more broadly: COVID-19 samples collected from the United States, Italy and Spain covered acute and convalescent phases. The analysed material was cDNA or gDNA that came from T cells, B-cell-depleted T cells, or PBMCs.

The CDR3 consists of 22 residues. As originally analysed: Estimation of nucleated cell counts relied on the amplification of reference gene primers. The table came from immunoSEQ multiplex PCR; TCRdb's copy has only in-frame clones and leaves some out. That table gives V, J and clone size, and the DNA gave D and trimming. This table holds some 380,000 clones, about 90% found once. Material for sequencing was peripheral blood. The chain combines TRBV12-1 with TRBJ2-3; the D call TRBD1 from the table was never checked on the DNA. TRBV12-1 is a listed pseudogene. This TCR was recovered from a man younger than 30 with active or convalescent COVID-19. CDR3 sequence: CASSSCRGRPLLCQLRTDTQYF. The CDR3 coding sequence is TGTGCCAGCAGCTCCTGCAGGGGGCGCCCCCTTTTGTGCCAACTACGCACAGATACGCAGTATTTT.